This T cell receptor beta chain was sequenced in a study of T-cell memory formation after mild COVID-19 (dated by TCRdb to the early 2020s). About the study as a whole: TCR sequence clusters from the two donors were found to be largely donor specific. Two young, previously healthy adult volunteers, one female and one male, were included in the cohort. Longitudinal TCRalpha and TCRbeta repertoire sequencing tracked T-cell clones expanding and contracting after mild COVID-19 in two donors.

The sequencing machine was an Illumina NovaSeq 6000. TCRalpha and TCRbeta cDNA libraries were built by 5'RACE with constant-segment primers, adding sample barcodes and unique molecular identifiers. Trizol reagent was used to extract RNA from every sample. The libraries were amplified in two PCR steps, and the second step added a second sample barcode and Illumina TruSeq adapters. The libraries were sequenced on an Illumina NovaSeq using 2 x 150 bp paired-end reads. The source study handled its data this way. With migec v1.2.7, reads were demultiplexed and then collapsed into UMI-guided consensus sequences. Using mixcr v2.1.11, UMI consensuses were aligned to TRA and TRB V and J templates and then assembled into clonotypes. A clonotype was counted as expanded or contracted only if both edgeR and NoisET called the change significant, with noise models trained on biological replicates. edgeR calls used a false discovery rate-adjusted p below 0.01 and a log2 fold-change threshold of 1. PCA with hierarchical clustering of max-normalized trajectories of the 1000 most abundant clonotypes was used as exploratory dynamics analysis. The CD4 or CD8 phenotype of responding clones was assigned using the separately sequenced CD4+ and CD8+ repertoires. The public reads were run again by TCRdb, first through fastp at Q25 and then through MiXCR, and only productive beta chains were kept. Rows are unified per CDR3 protein, each entry keeping the most common DNA and genes. The authors' filters were not applied to this entry. The sample table holds hundreds of thousands of distinct CDR3 sequences, of which about 20% were seen once. The top ten hold 21% of the sample.

The germline V gene (reference sequence) yields DFQATT for CDR1 and SNEGSKA for CDR2. Trimming at the junction amounts to 1 base on V and 15 bases on J, and the germline ends lie 13 bases apart. The CDR3 has 11 amino acids, counting the end cysteine and phenylalanine. The entry retains the CDR3 DNA only, 33 bases that are in frame from base 1. Study-wide conclusions, independent of this receptor: Only two mild cases were covered in the study, and larger cohorts including severe cases with pre-infection samples were considered necessary. Contracting CD4+ clones turned up mainly in the CM and EM memory subsets, whereas EMRA was where CD8+ clones were enriched. Some responding clones were found in pre-infection memory, which suggests that pre-existing cross-reactive memory T cells took part in the SARS-CoV-2 response. Clones that contracted from day 15 to 85 showed balanced CD4/CD8 phenotypes, whereas a second wave of clones that expanded from day 15 to 37 leaned towards CD4+. The second-wave clones that peaked on day 37 were not confirmed to be SARS-CoV-2 specific.

Ficoll-Paque density gradient centrifugation was used to isolate PBMCs. This clonotype has more than one count but fewer than ten. The antigen this receptor binds is unknown. No quality values exist for individual bases; no much larger clone is one base distant. The specimen was PBMCs or a T cell subset sorted from them (not recorded which). The V and J segments used are TRBV20-1 and TRBJ1-5; no D segment can be confidently identified. The sequence came from a man aged 18-30 years who had mild COVID-19 (a few samples of this study predate the infection). The sample titles of this study are shuffled in the database, so cell type and time point are left out; the donor was told from shared clones. The base sequence is TGCAGTGCTAGAGGCCCTAGGAACCTGCATTTT. Its amino acids are CSARGPRNLHF.